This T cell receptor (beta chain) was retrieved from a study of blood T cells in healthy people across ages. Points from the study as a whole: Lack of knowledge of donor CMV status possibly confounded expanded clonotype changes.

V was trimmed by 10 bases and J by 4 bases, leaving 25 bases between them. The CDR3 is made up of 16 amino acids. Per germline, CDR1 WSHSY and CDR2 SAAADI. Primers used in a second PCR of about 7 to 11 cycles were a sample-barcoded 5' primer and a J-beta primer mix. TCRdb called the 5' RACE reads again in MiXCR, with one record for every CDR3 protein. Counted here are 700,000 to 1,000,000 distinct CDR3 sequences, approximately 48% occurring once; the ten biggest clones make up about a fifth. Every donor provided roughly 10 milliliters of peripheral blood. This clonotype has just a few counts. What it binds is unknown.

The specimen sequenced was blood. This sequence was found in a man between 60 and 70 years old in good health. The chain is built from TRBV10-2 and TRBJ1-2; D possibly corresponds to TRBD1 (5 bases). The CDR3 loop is CATNYEGPRRSYGYTF. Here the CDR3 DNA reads TGCGCCACCAACTACGAGGGGCCTCGGCGATCCTATGGCTACACCTTC.